This T cell receptor (beta chain) appears in the sequencing data of a study of CD8 T cells in Susac syndrome. After removal of 3 bases from V and 2 bases from J, the junction contained 11 bases not matched to a gene. Germline V gene lookup returns CDR1 SGHVS and CDR2 FQNEAQ. The CDR3 contains 17 residues. TCR beta sequences were obtained from blood CD8+ and CD4+ T cells. Negative isolation was used for CD8+ and CD4+ T cells, and FACS enrichment was applied to TEMRA cells. Reverse transcription of roughly 0.45 to 1 ug RNA used random hexamers. Amplification of TCR beta CDR3 used immunoSEQ multiplex PCR across 54 Vbeta and 13 Jbeta. TCRdb fed the immunoSEQ multiplex PCR reads into MiXCR, producing one record per CDR3 protein. Of about 130,000 distinct CDR3 sequences listed, about 95% are singletons.

The V and J genes are TRBV7-8 and TRBJ2-5; 8 positions match TRBD2. The receptor comes from a human donor with multiple sclerosis. Sample: CD4+ T cells from PBMCs. CDR3 coding DNA: TGTGCCAGCAGCTTTGGGAGGGCGGGGGGCCTGCAAGAGACCCAGTACTTC. As protein: CASSFGRAGGLQETQYF.